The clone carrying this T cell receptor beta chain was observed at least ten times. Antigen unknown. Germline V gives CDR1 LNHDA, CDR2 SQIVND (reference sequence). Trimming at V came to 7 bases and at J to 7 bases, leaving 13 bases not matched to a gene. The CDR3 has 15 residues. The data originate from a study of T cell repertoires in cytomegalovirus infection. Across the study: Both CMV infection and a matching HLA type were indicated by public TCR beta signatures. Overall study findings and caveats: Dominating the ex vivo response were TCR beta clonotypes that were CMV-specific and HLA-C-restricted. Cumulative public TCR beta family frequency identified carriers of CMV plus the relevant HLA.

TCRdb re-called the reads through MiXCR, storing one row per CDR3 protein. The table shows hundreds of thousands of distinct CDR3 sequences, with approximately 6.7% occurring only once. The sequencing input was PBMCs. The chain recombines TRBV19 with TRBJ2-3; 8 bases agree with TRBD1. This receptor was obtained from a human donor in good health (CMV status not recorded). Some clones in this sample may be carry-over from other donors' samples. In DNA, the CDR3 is TGTGCCAGTAATCCCGGGACAGGAGAGACCAATACGCAGTATTTT. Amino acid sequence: CASNPGTGETNTQYF.